A selection of T cell receptor beta chains follows, all from one sample in a study of T-cell memory formation after mild COVID-19. MiXCR was run by TCRdb on the 5' RACE reads, yielding one entry per CDR3 protein. The sample has hundreds of thousands of distinct CDR3 sequences, more than 20% seen once. Specimen: PBMCs or a T cell subset sorted from them (not recorded which). These receptors came from an adult woman who had mild COVID-19 (a few samples of this study predate the infection). Cell type and time point are not known. CDR3s include the opening cysteine and the closing phenylalanine or tryptophan. A D gene is named only where the DNA matches it firmly. Clone sizes are given selectively: once, few, many, or a class where the clone is expanded.

17 | TRBJ2-3 | few | . | TRBV11-2 | CASSLDRWGKITDTQYF | TGTGCCAGCAGCTTAGATAGGTGGGGAAAAATCACAGATACGCAGTATTTT
14 | TRBJ2-1 | few | . | TRBV24-1 | CATSDTFAPEEQFF | TGTGCCACCAGTGATACCTTCGCCCCAGAGGAGCAGTTCTTC
14 | TRBJ1-1 | few | . | TRBV27 | CASSLSQLNTEAFF | TGTGCCAGCAGTTTATCCCAGTTGAACACTGAAGCTTTCTTT
15 | TRBJ2-3 | . | . | TRBV7-2 | CASSFSTGVTDTQYF | TGTGCCAGCAGCTTCTCCACGGGAGTTACGGATACGCAGTATTTT
16 | TRBJ2-3 | few | TRBD1 | TRBV9 | CASSPGTGPFEDTQYF | TGTGCCAGCAGCCCGGGGACAGGGCCTTTCGAAGATACGCAGTATTTT
13 | TRBJ1-2 | few | TRBD1 | TRBV6-5 | CASRTGGLYGYTF | TGTGCCAGTCGGACAGGGGGCCTCTATGGCTACACCTTC
16 | TRBJ2-3 | . | TRBD1 | TRBV7-9 | CASSLSRTGLTDTQYF | TGTGCCAGCAGCTTGAGTCGGACAGGGTTAACAGATACGCAGTATTTT
14 | TRBJ2-6 | . | . | TRBV20-1 | CSARDSSGANVLTF | TGCAGTGCTAGAGACAGCTCTGGGGCCAACGTCCTGACTTTC
13 | TRBJ2-2 | few | . | TRBV5-1 | CASSEGDTGELFF | TGCGCCAGCAGCGAAGGGGATACCGGGGAGCTGTTTTTT
14 | TRBJ2-7 | few | TRBD2 | TRBV19 | CASSRLAGGYEQYF | TGTGCCAGTAGTCGACTAGCGGGAGGATACGAGCAGTACTTC
14 | TRBJ1-2 | . | . | TRBV29-1 | CSVAQTGTWYGYTF | TGCAGCGTCGCTCAGACAGGTACCTGGTATGGCTACACCTTC
17 | TRBJ2-7 | . | . | TRBV12-3/TRBV12-4 | CASSLVLGGGASYEQYF | TGTGCCAGCAGTTTAGTTCTGGGAGGGGGCGCCTCCTACGAGCAGTACTTC
15 | TRBJ2-7 | . | . | TRBV5-1 | CASSHTGPSSYEQYF | TGCGCCAGCAGCCATACAGGGCCAAGCTCCTACGAGCAGTACTTC
17 | TRBJ2-7 | . | . | TRBV7-9 | CASSLGGLGQAVYEQYF | TGTGCCAGCAGCTTAGGGGGCTTGGGGCAGGCCGTCTACGAGCAGTACTTC
17 | TRBJ2-1 | few | . | TRBV3-1 | CASSQVLPWESYNEQFF | TGTGCCAGCAGCCAGGTACTTCCGTGGGAGTCCTACAATGAGCAGTTCTTC
17 | TRBJ2-7 | . | TRBD2 | TRBV5-6 | CASSRGLAGGYSYEQYF | TGTGCCAGCAGCCGGGGACTAGCGGGGGGCTACTCCTACGAGCAGTACTTC
14 | TRBJ2-1 | . | . | TRBV5-1 | CASSLGPGVNEQFF | TGCGCCAGCAGCTTAGGCCCGGGGGTTAATGAGCAGTTCTTC
15 | TRBJ2-1 | . | . | TRBV27 | CASSFAQSSYNEQFF | TGTGCCAGCAGTTTTGCCCAGAGCTCCTACAATGAGCAGTTCTTC
15 | TRBJ2-1 | many | TRBD2 | TRBV12-3/TRBV12-4 | CASSFGGGGYNEQFF | TGTGCCAGCAGTTTCGGCGGGGGAGGATACAATGAGCAGTTCTTC
13 | TRBJ2-3 | . | . | TRBV30 | CAWSSGKGDTQYF | TGTGCCTGGAGTTCGGGAAAGGGAGATACGCAGTATTTT
13 | TRBJ2-2 | . | . | TRBV7-9 | CASSFVALGELFF | TGTGCCAGCAGCTTCGTTGCCCTGGGGGAGCTGTTTTTT
12 | TRBJ1-1 | . | . | TRBV5-1 | CASSLQASEAFF | TGCGCCAGCAGCTTGCAAGCCTCTGAAGCTTTCTTT
15 | TRBJ1-1 | few | . | TRBV7-2 | CASSLAQGHLTKAFF | TGTGCCAGCAGCTTAGCGCAGGGACACCTAACGAAGGCTTTCTTT
18 | TRBJ2-1 | . | . | TRBV11-2 | CASSLGLTTSFSYNEQFF | TGTGCCAGCAGCTTAGGGCTGACAACCTCCTTCTCCTACAATGAGCAGTTCTTC
12 | TRBJ2-1 | . | . | TRBV4-1 | CASSRPGNEQFF | TGCGCCAGCAGTCGACCCGGCAATGAGCAGTTCTTC
12 | TRBJ1-1 | . | . | TRBV19 | CASSMGGTEAFF | TGTGCCAGTAGTATGGGTGGGACTGAAGCTTTCTTT
15 | TRBJ1-2 | . | . | TRBV18 | CASSPGSREPYGYTF | TGTGCCAGCTCACCCGGAAGTAGGGAGCCCTATGGCTACACCTTC
14 | TRBJ2-5 | few | . | TRBV7-2 | CASSLRQDQETQYF | TGTGCCAGCAGCTTAAGACAGGACCAAGAGACCCAGTACTTC
16 | TRBJ2-5 | . | TRBD2 | TRBV6-5 | CASSYSEAGGQETQYF | TGTGCCAGCAGTTACTCAGAAGCGGGGGGCCAGGAGACCCAGTACTTC
15 | TRBJ2-3 | . | . | TRBV6-2/TRBV6-3 | CASSPELQATDTQYF | TGTGCCAGCAGCCCCGAACTCCAAGCCACAGATACGCAGTATTTT
16 | TRBJ1-1 | few | . | TRBV14 | CASSHDGGGMNTEAFF | TGTGCCAGCAGCCACGACGGGGGTGGCATGAACACTGAAGCTTTCTTT
14 | TRBJ1-1 | . | . | TRBV20-1 | CSARDPRANTEAFF | TGCAGTGCTAGAGATCCCAGGGCGAACACTGAAGCTTTCTTT
12 | TRBJ2-3 | many | . | TRBV5-1 | CASSSTTDTQYF | TGCGCCAGCTCGAGTACCACAGATACGCAGTATTTT
14 | TRBJ2-5 | . | . | TRBV12-3/TRBV12-4 | CASTKRKVQETQYF | TGTGCCAGCACCAAACGGAAGGTCCAAGAGACCCAGTACTTC
16 | TRBJ2-1 | . | TRBD2 | TRBV7-9 | CASSLVGTSGRSEQFF | TGTGCCAGCAGCTTGGTTGGGACTAGCGGGAGAAGTGAGCAGTTCTTC
15 | TRBJ2-1 | . | TRBD2 | TRBV9 | CASSGTSGFRNEQFF | TGTGCCAGCAGCGGGACTAGCGGGTTTCGCAATGAGCAGTTCTTC
13 | TRBJ2-5 | . | . | TRBV4-3 | CASSQGSRQTQYF | TGCGCCAGCAGCCAAGGAAGCAGGCAGACCCAGTACTTC
12 | TRBJ2-1 | few | TRBD2 | TRBV29-1 | CSARGGFSEQFF | TGCAGCGCCCGGGGAGGGTTTAGTGAGCAGTTCTTC
14 | TRBJ1-2 | . | . | TRBV7-9 | CASSPGGGVYGYTF | TGTGCCAGCAGCCCCGGAGGGGGTGTCTATGGCTACACCTTC
15 | TRBJ1-2 | . | . | TRBV12-3/TRBV12-4 | CASSLGFFRSYGYTF | TGTGCCAGCAGTTTAGGTTTCTTCAGGTCCTATGGCTACACCTTC
12 | TRBJ1-2 | . | TRBD1 | TRBV12-3/TRBV12-4 | CASRDRARGYTF | TGTGCCAGCAGGGACAGGGCTCGTGGCTACACCTTC
13 | TRBJ1-1 | . | TRBD1 | TRBV7-3 | CASSDGTDTEAFF | TGTGCCAGCAGCGACGGGACAGACACTGAAGCTTTCTTT
19 | TRBJ2-2 | . | . | TRBV12-5 | CASGLVQSLSDRKAGELFF | TGTGCTAGTGGTTTGGTCCAAAGCCTATCCGACAGAAAAGCCGGGGAGCTGTTTTTT
13 | TRBJ2-5 | . | TRBD2 | TRBV20-1 | CSAPSGPQETQYF | TGCAGTGCCCCTAGCGGACCGCAAGAGACCCAGTACTTC
17 | TRBJ1-5 | . | . | TRBV5-5 | CASSLEVWGGGNQPQHF | TGTGCCAGCAGCTTGGAGGTCTGGGGCGGTGGCAATCAGCCCCAGCATTTT
13 | TRBJ2-1 | . | . | TRBV6-5 | CASQGRSYNEQFF | TGTGCCAGCCAGGGGAGATCCTACAATGAGCAGTTCTTC
16 | TRBJ2-5 | . | TRBD2 | TRBV6-6 | CASSPGSGGARETQYF | TGTGCCAGCAGCCCGGGTAGCGGGGGGGCGCGAGAGACCCAGTACTTC
15 | TRBJ2-1 | . | . | TRBV7-9 | CASSLASLQSDEQFF | TGTGCCAGCAGCTTAGCGTCCCTCCAGAGCGATGAGCAGTTCTTC
16 | TRBJ2-2 | few | TRBD1 | TRBV19 | CASSNPGQGGSGELFF | TGTGCCAGTAGTAACCCGGGACAGGGTGGTAGCGGGGAGCTGTTTTTT
16 | TRBJ2-5 | few | TRBD2 | TRBV9 | CASSAGLAGVDETQYF | TGTGCCAGCAGCGCCGGACTAGCGGGAGTTGACGAGACCCAGTACTTC
14 | TRBJ1-1 | . | . | TRBV9 | CASSPFEGGTEAFF | TGTGCCAGCAGCCCCTTTGAGGGAGGGACTGAAGCTTTCTTT
13 | TRBJ1-6 | few | TRBD1 | TRBV20-1 | CSARTGYNSPLHF | TGCAGTGCTCGGACAGGGTATAATTCACCCCTCCACTTT
14 | TRBJ1-2 | . | . | TRBV18 | CASSPPGVVYGYTF | TGTGCCAGCTCACCACCGGGGGTGGTCTATGGCTACACCTTC
15 | TRBJ2-1 | . | . | TRBV7-2 | CASSFRGRVGNEQFF | TGTGCCAGCAGCTTTAGGGGGAGAGTGGGGAATGAGCAGTTCTTC
15 | TRBJ2-7 | . | TRBD1 | TRBV10-3 | CAISESRDRGYEQYF | TGTGCCATCAGTGAGTCCAGAGACAGGGGGTACGAGCAGTACTTC
15 | TRBJ1-4 | few | . | TRBV7-2 | CASSTRAGSGEKLFF | TGTGCCAGCAGCACGCGGGCGGGATCGGGGGAAAAACTGTTTTTT
15 | TRBJ2-3 | few | . | TRBV24-1 | CATSDSLETTDTQYF | TGTGCCACCAGTGATTCACTAGAAACCACAGATACGCAGTATTTT